This T cell receptor (beta chain) was observed in a study of beta chain features in type 1 diabetes. Overall study findings and caveats: Resolution of whether HLA type affects TCRB rearrangement was not achieved here. In cDNA sequencing, cells with high TCR expression could be over-represented. The study found that naive, central memory and Treg TCRB repertoires appeared more similar in patients than in healthy donors. In every one of the four CD4+ subsets, TCRB CDR3s were moderately but significantly shorter in Type 1 diabetes patients.

Since all of the isolated RNA was reverse transcribed, expressed TCRB transcripts were what got sequenced. Data came from immunoSEQ multiplex PCR; TCRdb stores just in-frame clones and leaves some out. The repertoire consists of under 300,000 clones, with approximately 15% occurring once and the leading ten covering about 0.02%. This clone was seen a handful of times. Its antigen is currently unknown. The germline CDR1 and CDR2 sequences are MDHEN and SYDVKM. The CDR3 covers 13 residues. V was pared by 6 bases and J by 3 bases, with 11 bases between. The chain has TRBV28 and TRBJ1-2; D gene uncertain. The receptor was derived from a young man with type 1 diabetes. Sequencing was carried out using naive CD4+ T cells from blood. The CDR3 sequence: CASSPTSYYGYTF. The CDR3 coding sequence is TGTGCCAGCAGCCCCACTTCCTACTATGGCTACACCTTC.